This T cell receptor (beta chain) was recorded in a study of T-cell reconstitution after alpha-beta-depleted transplantation in children. This clonotype appeared many times. The antigen is unknown. General observations from the study: There were reportedly several hundred expanded graft clones from which alpha-beta T cells came about two months after transplant. Hyperexpanded clones declined; after one year, newly produced T cells mostly supplied diversity.

Library preparation (for TCRbeta) was performed with unique molecular identifiers. TCRdb re-called the PCR reads with MiXCR, one entry per CDR3 protein. The data show approximately 490,000 distinct CDR3 sequences, with under 12% seen just once and around 2% held by the top ten. The ends lost 3 bases at V and 1 base at J; junction bases unmatched: 5. Germline V CDR1 and CDR2: SGHTA, FQGNSA. The length of the CDR3 is 15 residues. The receptor was isolated from a child aged 2-15 years with inherited bone marrow failure, due to receive a stem cell transplant. The source material was PBMCs, sampled before TCRalphabeta/CD19-depleted stem cell transplant. The chain uses TRBV7-2 and TRBJ2-5; 7 bases agree with TRBD1. The CDR3 is CASSFVTGVQETQYF. CDR3 DNA sequence: TGTGCCAGCAGCTTCGTTACAGGGGTCCAAGAGACCCAGTACTTC.